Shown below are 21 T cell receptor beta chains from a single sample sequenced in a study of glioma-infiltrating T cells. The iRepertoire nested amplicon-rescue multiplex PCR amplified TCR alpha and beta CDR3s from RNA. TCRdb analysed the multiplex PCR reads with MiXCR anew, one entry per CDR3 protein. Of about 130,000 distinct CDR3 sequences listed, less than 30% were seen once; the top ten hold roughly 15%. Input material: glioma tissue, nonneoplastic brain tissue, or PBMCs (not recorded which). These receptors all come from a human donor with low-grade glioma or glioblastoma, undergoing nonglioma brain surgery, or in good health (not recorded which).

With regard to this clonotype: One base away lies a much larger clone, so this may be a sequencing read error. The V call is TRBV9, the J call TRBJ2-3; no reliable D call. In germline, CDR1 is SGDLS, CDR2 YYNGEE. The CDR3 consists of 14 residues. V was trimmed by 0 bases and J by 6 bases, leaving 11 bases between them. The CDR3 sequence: CASSVGVGKDTQYF. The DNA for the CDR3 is TGTGCCAGCAGCGTAGGAGTCGGCAAGGATACGCAGTATTTT.

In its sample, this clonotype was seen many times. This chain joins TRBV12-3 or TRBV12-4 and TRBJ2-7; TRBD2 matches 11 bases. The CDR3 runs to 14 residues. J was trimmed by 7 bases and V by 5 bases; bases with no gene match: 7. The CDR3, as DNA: TGTGCCAGCAGTACGACTAGCGGGGTAAGAGAGCAGTACTTC. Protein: CASSTTSGVREQYF.

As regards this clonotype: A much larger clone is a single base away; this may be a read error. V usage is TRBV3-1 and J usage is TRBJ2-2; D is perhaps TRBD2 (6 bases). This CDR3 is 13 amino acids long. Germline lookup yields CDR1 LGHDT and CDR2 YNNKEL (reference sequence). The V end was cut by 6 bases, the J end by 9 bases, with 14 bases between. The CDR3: CASRQVLARELFF. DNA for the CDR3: TGTGCCAGCAGACAGGTACTAGCCCGGGAGCTGTTTTTT.

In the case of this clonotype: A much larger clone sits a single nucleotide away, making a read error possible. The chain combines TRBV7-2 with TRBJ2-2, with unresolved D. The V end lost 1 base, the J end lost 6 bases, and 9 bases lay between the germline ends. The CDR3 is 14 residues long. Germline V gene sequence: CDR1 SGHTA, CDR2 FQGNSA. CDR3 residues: CASSLGVHPGELFF. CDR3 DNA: TGTGCCAGCAGCTTAGGGGTCCACCCCGGGGAGCTGTTTTTT.

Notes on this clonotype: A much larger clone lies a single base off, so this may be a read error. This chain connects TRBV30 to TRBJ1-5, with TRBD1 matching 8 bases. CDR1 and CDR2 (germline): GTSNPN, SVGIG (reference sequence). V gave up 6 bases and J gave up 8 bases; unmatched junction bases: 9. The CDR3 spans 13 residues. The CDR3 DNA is TGTGCCTGCACCAGGGGGCCGGATAAGCCCCAGCATTTT. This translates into CACTRGPDKPQHF. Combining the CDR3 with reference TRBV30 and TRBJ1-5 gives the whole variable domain SQTIHQWPATLVQPVGSPLSLECTVEGTSNPNLYWYRQAAGRGLQLLFYSVGIGQISSEVPQNLSASRPQDRQFILSSKKLLLSDSGFYLCACTRGPDKPQHFGDGTRLSIL.

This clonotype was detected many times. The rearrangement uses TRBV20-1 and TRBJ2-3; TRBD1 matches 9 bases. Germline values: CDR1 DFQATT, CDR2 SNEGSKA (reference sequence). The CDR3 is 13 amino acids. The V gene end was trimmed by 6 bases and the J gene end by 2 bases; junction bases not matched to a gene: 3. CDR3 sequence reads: CSAWDRATDTQYF. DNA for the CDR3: TGCAGTGCGTGGGACAGGGCCACAGATACGCAGTATTTT.

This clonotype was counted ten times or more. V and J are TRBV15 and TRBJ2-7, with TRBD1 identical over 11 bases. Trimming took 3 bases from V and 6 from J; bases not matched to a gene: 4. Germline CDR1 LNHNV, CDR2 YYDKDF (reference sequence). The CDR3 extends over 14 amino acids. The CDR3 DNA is TGTGCCACCAGCAGCGGGACAGGGGGATTCGAGCAGTACTTC. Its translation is CATSSGTGGFEQYF. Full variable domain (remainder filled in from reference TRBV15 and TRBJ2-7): DAMVIQNPRYQVTQFGKPVTLSCSQTLNHNVMYWYQQKSSQAPKLLFHYYDKDFNNEADTPDNFQSRRPNTSFCFLDIRSPGLGDTAMYLCATSSGTGGFEQYFGPGTRLTVT.

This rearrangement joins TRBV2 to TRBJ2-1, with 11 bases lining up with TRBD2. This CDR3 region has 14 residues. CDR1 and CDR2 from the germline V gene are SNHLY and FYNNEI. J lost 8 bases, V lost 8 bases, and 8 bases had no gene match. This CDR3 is CASARTSGSDEQFF. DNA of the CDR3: TGTGCCAGCGCTCGAACTAGCGGGAGTGATGAGCAGTTCTTC.

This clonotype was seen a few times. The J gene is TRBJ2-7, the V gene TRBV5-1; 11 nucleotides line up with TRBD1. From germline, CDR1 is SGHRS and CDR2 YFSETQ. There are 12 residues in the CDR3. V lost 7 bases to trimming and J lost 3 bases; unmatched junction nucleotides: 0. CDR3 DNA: TGCGCCAGCGGGACAGGGGGCTACGAGCAGTACTTC. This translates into CASGTGGYEQYF.

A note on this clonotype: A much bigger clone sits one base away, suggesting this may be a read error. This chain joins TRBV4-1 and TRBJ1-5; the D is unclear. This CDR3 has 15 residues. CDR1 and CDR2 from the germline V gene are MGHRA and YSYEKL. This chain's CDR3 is CASRQGQNSNQPQHF. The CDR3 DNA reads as TGCGCCAGCAGACAAGGGCAGAATAGCAATCAGCCCCAGCATTTT.

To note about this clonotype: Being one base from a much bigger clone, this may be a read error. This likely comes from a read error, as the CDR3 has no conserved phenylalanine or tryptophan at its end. The CDR3 bases are TGTGCCAGCAGCTTAGCAGTTGCCATGGATGAGCAGTTCCTC. Amino acids: CASSLAVAMDEQFL. The chain recombines TRBV7-9 with TRBJ2-1; D unresolved. CDR1 is SEHNR, CDR2 FQNEAQ, per germline (reference sequence). The V end lost 0 bases, the J end lost 8 bases, and 11 bases lay between the germline ends. This CDR3 region has 14 residues.

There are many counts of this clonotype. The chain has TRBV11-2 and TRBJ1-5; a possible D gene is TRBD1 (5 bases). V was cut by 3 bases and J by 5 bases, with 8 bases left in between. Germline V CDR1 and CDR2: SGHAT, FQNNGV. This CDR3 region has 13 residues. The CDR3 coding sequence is TGTGCCAGCAGCTTCGTAGGGGATCAGCCCCAGCATTTT. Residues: CASSFVGDQPQHF.

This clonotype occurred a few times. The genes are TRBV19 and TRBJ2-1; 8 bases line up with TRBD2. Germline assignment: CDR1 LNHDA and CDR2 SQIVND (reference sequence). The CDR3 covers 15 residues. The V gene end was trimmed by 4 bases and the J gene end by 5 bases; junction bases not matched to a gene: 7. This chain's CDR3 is CASSTRAGEDNEQFF. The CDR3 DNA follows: TGTGCCAGTAGTACGAGAGCGGGGGAGGACAATGAGCAGTTCTTC. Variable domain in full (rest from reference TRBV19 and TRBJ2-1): DGGITQSPKYLFRKEGQNVTLSCEQNLNHDAMYWYRQDPGQGLRLIYYSQIVNDFQKGDIAEGYSVSREKKESFPLTVTSAQKNPTAFYLCASSTRAGEDNEQFFGPGTRLTVL.

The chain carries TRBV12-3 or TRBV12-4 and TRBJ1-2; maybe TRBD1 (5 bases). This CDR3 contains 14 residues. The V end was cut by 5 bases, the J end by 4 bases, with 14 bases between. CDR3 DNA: TGTGCCAGCAGTCCATGGGGCAGGCGCTATGGCTACACCTTC. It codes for CASSPWGRRYGYTF.

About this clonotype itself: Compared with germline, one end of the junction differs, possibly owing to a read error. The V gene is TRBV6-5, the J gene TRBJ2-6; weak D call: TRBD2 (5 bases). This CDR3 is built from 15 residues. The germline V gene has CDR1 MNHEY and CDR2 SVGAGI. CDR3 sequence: CASSGVVPGANVLTF. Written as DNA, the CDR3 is TGTGCCAGCTCCGGGGTCGTTCCTGGTGCCAACGTCCTGACTTTC.

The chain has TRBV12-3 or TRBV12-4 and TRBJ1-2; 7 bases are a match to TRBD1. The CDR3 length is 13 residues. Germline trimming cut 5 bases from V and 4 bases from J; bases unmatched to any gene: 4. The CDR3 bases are TGTGCCAGCAGTCCTAGACAGGGCTATGGCTACACCTTC. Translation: CASSPRQGYGYTF.

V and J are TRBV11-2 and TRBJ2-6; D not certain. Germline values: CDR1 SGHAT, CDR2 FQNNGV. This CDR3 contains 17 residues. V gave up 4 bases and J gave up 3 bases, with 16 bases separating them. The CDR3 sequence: CASSSKQADHGANVLTF. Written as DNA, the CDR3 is TGTGCCAGCAGCTCGAAGCAGGCAGATCATGGGGCCAACGTCCTGACTTTC.

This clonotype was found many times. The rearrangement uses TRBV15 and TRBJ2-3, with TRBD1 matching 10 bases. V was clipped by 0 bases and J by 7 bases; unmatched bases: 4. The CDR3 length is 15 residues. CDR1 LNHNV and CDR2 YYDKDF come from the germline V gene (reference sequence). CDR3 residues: CATSRDATGGNTQYF. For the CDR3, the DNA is TGTGCCACCAGCAGAGATGCGACAGGGGGCAATACGCAGTATTTT.

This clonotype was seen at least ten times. CDR3 residues: CASATGVGLGTQYF. As DNA, the CDR3 is TGTGCCAGCGCAACAGGCGTCGGCCTCGGGACGCAGTATTTT. The chain uses TRBV28 and TRBJ2-3; the D gene is possibly TRBD1 (5 bases). Germline CDR1 is MDHEN and CDR2 is SYDVKM. Trimming removed 8 bases at V and 9 bases at J, with 21 bases between. The CDR3 has 14 residues.

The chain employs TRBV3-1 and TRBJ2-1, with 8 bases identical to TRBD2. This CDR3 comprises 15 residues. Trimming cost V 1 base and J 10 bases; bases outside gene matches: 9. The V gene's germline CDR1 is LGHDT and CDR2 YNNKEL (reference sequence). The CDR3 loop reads CASSQGGLAGKEQFF. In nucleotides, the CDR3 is TGTGCCAGCAGCCAAGGCGGTCTAGCGGGTAAAGAGCAGTTCTTC.

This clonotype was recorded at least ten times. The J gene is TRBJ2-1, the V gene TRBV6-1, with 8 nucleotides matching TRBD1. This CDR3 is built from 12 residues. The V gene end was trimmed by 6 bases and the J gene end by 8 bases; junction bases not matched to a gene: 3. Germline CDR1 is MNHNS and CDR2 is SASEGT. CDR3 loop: CASRRQGHEQFF. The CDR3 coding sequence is TGTGCCAGCAGGAGACAGGGGCATGAGCAGTTCTTC.